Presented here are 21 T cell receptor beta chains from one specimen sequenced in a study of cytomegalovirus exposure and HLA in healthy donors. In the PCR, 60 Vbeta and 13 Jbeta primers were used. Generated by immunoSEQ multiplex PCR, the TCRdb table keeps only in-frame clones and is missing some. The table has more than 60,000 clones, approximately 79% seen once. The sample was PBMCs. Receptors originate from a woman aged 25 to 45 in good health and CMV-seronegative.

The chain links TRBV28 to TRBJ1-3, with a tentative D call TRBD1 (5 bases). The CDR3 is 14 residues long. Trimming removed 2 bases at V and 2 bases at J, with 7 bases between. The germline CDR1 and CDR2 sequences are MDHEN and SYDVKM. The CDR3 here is CASSLGGTGNTIYF. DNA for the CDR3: TGTGCCAGCAGTTTAGGGGGGACTGGAAACACCATATATTTT.

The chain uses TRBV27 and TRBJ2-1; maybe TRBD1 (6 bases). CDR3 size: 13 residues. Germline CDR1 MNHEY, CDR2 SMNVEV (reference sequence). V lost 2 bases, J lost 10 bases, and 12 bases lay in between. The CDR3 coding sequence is TGTGCCAGCAGTTTAAGAGGGGGTAACGAGCAGTTCTTC. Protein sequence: CASSLRGGNEQFF.

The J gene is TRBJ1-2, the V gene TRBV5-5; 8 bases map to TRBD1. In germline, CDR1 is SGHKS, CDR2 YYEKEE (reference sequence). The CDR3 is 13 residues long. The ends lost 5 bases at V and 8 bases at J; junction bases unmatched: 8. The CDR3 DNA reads TGTGCCAGCAGACTCGGGACAGGAGACGGCTACACCTTC. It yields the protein CASRLGTGDGYTF.

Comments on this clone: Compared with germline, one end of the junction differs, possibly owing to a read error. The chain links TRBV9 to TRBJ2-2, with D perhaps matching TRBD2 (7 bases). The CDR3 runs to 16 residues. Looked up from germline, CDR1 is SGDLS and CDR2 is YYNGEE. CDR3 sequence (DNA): TGTGCCAGCAGCGAGAGAGATGTGGGGGGGCCCGGGGAGCTGCTTTTT. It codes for CASSERDVGGPGELLF.

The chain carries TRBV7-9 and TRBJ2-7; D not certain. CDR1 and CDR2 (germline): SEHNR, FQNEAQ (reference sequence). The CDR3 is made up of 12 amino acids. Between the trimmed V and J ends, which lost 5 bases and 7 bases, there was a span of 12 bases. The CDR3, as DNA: TGTGCCAGCAGCCACCCAATGGCTGAGCAGTACTTC. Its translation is CASSHPMAEQYF.

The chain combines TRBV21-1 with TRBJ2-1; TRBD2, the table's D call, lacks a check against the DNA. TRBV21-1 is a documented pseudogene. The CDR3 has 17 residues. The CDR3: CASTAGTSGCDYNEQFF. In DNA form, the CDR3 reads TGTGCCAGCACCGCCGGGACTAGCGGATGTGACTACAATGAGCAGTTCTTC.

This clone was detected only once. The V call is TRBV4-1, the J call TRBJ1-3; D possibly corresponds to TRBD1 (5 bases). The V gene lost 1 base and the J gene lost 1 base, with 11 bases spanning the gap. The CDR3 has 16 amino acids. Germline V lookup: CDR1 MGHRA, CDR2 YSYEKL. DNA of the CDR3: TGCGCCAGCAGCCAAGGGCAGGGCAAGTCTGGAAACACCATATATTTT. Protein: CASSQGQGKSGNTIYF.

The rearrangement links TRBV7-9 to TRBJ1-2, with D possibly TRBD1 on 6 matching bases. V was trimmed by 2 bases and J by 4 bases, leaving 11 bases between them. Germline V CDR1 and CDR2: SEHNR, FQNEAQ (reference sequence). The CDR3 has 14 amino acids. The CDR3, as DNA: TGTGCCAGCAGCTTACAGGGGATCGGCTATGGCTACACCTTC. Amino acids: CASSLQGIGYGYTF.

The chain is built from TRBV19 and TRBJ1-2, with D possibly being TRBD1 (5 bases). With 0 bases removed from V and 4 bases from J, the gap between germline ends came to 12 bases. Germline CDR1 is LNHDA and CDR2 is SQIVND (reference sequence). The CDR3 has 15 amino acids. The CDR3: CASSIEAGRVYGYTF. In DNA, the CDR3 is TGTGCCAGTAGTATAGAGGCGGGGCGGGTCTATGGCTACACCTTC.

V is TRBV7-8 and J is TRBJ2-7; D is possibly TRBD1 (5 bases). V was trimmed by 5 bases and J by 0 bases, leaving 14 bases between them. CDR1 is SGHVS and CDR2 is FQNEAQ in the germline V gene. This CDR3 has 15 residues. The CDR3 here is CASSAHRQSSYEQYF. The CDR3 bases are TGTGCCAGCAGCGCCCACCGACAGAGCTCCTACGAGCAGTACTTC. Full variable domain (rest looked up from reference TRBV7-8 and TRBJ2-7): GAGVSQSPRYKVAKRGQDVALRCDPISGHVSLFWYQQALGQGPEFLTYFQNEAQLDKSGLPSDRFFAERPEGSVSTLKIQRTQQEDSAVYLCASSAHRQSSYEQYFGPGTRLTVT.

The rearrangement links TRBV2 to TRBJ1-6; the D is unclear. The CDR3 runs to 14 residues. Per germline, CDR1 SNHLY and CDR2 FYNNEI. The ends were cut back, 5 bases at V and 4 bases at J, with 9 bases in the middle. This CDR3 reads CASSLAGYNSPLHF. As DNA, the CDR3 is TGTGCCAGCAGTCTGGCGGGGTATAATTCACCCCTCCACTTT.

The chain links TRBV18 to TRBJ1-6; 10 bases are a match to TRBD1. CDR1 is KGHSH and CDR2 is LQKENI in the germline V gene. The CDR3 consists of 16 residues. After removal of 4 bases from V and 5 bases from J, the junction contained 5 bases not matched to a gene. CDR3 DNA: TGTGCCAGCTCACGACAGGGGGCGTTCGATAATTCACCCCTCCACTTT. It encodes CASSRQGAFDNSPLHF.

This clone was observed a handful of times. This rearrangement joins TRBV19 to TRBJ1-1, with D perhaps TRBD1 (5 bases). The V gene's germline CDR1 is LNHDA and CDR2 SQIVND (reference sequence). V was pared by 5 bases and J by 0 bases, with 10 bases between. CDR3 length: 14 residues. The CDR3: CASSPSGMNTEAFF. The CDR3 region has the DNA TGTGCCAGTAGTCCCTCAGGGATGAACACTGAAGCTTTCTTT.

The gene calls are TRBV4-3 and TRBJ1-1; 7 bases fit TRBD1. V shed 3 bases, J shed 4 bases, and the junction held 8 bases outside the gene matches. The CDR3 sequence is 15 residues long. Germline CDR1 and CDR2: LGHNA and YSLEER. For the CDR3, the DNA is TGCGCCAGCAGCCAGGGCACAGGGGCGGGCACTGAAGCTTTCTTT. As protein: CASSQGTGAGTEAFF.

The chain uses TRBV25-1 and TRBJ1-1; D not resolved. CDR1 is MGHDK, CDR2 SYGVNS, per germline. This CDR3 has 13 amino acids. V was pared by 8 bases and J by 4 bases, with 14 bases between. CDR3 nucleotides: TGTGCCAGCCACGCCGGGTCTGGCACTGAAGCTTTCTTT. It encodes CASHAGSGTEAFF.

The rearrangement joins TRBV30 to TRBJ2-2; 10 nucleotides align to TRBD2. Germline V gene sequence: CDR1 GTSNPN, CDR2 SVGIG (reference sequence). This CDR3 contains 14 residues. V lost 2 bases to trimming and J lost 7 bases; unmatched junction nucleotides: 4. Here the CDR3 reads CAWSSGGAHGELFF. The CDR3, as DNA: TGTGCCTGGAGTAGCGGGGGGGCGCACGGGGAGCTGTTTTTT.

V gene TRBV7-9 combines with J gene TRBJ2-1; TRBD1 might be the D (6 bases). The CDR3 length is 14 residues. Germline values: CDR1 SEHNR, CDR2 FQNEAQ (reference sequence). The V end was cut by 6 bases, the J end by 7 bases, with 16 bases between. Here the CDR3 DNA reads TGTGCCAGCAGATACAGGGAAAACGGGAATGAGCAGTTCTTC. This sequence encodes CASRYRENGNEQFF.

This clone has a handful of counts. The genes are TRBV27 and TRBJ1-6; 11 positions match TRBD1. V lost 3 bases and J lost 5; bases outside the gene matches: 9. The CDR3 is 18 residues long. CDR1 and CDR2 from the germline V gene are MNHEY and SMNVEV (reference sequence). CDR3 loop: CASSFDPRDRGNNSPLHF. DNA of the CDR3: TGTGCCAGCAGTTTCGACCCCCGGGACAGGGGGAATAATTCACCCCTCCACTTT.

The CDR3 spells CASSSTGGANYGYTF. In DNA form, the CDR3 reads TGTGCCAGTAGTTCCACAGGGGGTGCTAACTATGGCTACACCTTC. The chain employs TRBV19 and TRBJ1-2; 8 nucleotides line up with TRBD1. J lost 0 bases, V lost 5 bases, and 5 bases had no gene match. CDR1 and CDR2 from the germline V gene are LNHDA and SQIVND (reference sequence). There are 15 residues in the CDR3.

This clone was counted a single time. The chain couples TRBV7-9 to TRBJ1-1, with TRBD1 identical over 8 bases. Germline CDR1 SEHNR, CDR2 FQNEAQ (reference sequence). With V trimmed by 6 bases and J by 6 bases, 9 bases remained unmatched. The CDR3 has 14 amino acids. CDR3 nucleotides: TGTGCCAGCAGTACCGGGACAGGTTTTCCTGAAGCTTTCTTT. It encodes CASSTGTGFPEAFF. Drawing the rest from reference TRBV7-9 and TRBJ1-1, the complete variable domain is DTGVSQNPRHKITKRGQNVTFRCDPISEHNRLYWYRQTLGQGPEFLTYFQNEAQLEKSRLLSDRFSAERPKGSFSTLEIQRTEQGDSAMYLCASSTGTGFPEAFFGQGTRLTVV.

CDR3 amino acids: CASSGSRGGNEQFF. CDR3 nucleotides: TGTGCCAGCAGTGGTTCGCGGGGGGGTAATGAGCAGTTCTTC. The rearrangement links TRBV2 to TRBJ2-1; 9 positions agree with TRBD2. The J segment lost 7 bases and the V segment lost 4 bases, leaving 5 bases of the junction unmatched. This CDR3 has 14 residues. The germline gives CDR1 SNHLY, CDR2 FYNNEI.